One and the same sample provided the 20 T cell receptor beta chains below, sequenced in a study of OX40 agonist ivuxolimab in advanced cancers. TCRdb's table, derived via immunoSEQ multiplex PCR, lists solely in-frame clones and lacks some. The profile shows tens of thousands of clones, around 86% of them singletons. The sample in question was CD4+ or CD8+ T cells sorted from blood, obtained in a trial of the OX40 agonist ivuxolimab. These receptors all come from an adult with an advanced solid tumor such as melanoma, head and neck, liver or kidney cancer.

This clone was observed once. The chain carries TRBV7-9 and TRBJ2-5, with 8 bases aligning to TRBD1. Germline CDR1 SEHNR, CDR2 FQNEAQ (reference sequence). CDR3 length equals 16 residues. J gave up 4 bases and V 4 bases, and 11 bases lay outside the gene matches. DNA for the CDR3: TGTGCCAGCAGCTGGCCCCCAGGGGGCTTAAGAGAGACCCAGTACTTC. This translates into CASSWPPGGLRETQYF. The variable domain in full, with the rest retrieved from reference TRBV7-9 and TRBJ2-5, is DTGVSQNPRHKITKRGQNVTFRCDPISEHNRLYWYRQTLGQGPEFLTYFQNEAQLEKSRLLSDRFSAERPKGSFSTLEIQRTEQGDSAMYLCASSWPPGGLRETQYFGPGTRLLVL.

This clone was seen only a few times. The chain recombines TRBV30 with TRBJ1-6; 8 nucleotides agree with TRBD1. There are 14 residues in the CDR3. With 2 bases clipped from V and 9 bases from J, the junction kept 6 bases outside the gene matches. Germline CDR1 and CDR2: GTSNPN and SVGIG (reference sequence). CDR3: CAWSYTGGTSPLHF. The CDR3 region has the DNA TGTGCCTGGAGTTATACAGGGGGGACTTCACCCCTCCACTTT.

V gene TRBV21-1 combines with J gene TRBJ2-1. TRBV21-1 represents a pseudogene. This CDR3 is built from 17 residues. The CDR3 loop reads CASRIPTKNGAGGFRVF. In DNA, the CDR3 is TGTGCCAGCAGGATTCCAACTAAGAACGGGGCAGGTGGGTTTCGGGTCTTC.

This CDR3 reads CASSLFYSLIRGDPYEQYF. In DNA, the CDR3 is TGTGCCAGCAGCTTATTCTACAGTTTAATTAGGGGGGACCCCTACGAGCAGTACTTC. This chain connects TRBV7-9 to TRBJ2-7; D might be TRBD1 or TRBD2, each matching 6 bases. The CDR3 loop spans 19 amino acids. Per germline, CDR1 SEHNR and CDR2 FQNEAQ (reference sequence). The V end was cut by 2 bases, the J end by 2 bases, with 25 bases between.

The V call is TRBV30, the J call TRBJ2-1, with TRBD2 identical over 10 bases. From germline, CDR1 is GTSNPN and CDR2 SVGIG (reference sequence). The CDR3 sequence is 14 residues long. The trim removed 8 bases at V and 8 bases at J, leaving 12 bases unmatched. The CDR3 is CALETGLAIDEQFF. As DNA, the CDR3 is TGTGCCCTAGAAACGGGACTAGCGATCGATGAGCAGTTCTTC.

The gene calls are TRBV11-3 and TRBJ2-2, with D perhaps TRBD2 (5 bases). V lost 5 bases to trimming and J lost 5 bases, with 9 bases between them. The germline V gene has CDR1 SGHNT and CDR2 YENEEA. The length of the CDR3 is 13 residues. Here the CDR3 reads CASSARRTGELFF. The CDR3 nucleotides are TGTGCCAGCAGCGCTCGGAGGACCGGGGAGCTGTTTTTT.

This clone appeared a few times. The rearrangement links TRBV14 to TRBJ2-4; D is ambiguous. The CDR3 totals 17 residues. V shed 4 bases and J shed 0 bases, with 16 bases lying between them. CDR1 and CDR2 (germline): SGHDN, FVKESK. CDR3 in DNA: TGTGCCAGCAGCCGAATAGACACTCCCTTAGCCAAAAACATTCAGTACTTC. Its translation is CASSRIDTPLAKNIQYF.

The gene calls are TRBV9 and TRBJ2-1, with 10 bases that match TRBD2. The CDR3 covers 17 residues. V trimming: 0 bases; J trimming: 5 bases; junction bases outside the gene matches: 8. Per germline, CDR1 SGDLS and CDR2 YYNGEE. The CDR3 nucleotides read TGTGCCAGCAGCGTAGTAGGAGCGGGAGGGAAGAACAATGAGCAGTTCTTC. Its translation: CASSVVGAGGKNNEQFF.

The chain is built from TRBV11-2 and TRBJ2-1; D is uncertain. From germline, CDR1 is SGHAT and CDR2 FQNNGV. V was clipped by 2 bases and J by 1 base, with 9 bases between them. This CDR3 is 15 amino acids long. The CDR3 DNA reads TGTGCCAGCAGCTTATTTAAAGGATCCTACAATGAGCAGTTCTTC. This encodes CASSLFKGSYNEQFF. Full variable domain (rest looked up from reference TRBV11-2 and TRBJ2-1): EAGVAQSPRYKIIEKRQSVAFWCNPISGHATLYWYQQILGQGPKLLIQFQNNGVVDDSQLPKDRFSAERLKGVDSTLKIQPAKLEDSAVYLCASSLFKGSYNEQFFGPGTRLTVL.

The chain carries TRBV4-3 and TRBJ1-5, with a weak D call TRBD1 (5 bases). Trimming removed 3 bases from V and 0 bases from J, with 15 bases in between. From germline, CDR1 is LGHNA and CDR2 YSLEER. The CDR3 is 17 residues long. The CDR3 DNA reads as TGCGCCAGCAGCCAGCGCGCGGGACCTGATAGCAATCAGCCCCAGCATTTT. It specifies CASSQRAGPDSNQPQHF.

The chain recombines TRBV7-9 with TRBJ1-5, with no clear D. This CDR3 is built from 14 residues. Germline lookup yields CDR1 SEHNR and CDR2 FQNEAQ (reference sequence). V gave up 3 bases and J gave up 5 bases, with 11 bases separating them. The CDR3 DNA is TGTGCCAGCAGCTTTGACCCGCACGATCAGCCCCAGCATTTT. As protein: CASSFDPHDQPQHF. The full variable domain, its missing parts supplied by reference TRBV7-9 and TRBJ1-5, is DTGVSQNPRHKITKRGQNVTFRCDPISEHNRLYWYRQTLGQGPEFLTYFQNEAQLEKSRLLSDRFSAERPKGSFSTLEIQRTEQGDSAMYLCASSFDPHDQPQHFGDGTRLSIL.

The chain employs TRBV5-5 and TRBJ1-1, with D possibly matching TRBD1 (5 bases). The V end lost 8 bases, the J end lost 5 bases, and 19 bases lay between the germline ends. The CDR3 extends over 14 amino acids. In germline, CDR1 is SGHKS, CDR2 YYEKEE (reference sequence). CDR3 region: CASQLQGLVTEAFF. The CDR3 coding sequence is TGTGCCAGTCAACTCCAGGGTTTGGTTACTGAAGCTTTCTTT. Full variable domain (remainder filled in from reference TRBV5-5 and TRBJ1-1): DAGVTQSPTHLIKTRGQQVTLRCSPISGHKSVSWYQQVLGQGPQFIFQYYEKEERGRGNFPDRFSARQFPNYSSELNVNALLLGDSALYLCASQLQGLVTEAFFGQGTRLTVV.

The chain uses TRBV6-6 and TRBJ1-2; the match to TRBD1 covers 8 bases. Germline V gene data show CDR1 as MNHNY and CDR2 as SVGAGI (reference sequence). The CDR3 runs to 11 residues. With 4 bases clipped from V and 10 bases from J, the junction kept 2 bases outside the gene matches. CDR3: CASSFQGAYTF. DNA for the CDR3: TGTGCCAGCAGTTTTCAGGGGGCCTACACCTTC.

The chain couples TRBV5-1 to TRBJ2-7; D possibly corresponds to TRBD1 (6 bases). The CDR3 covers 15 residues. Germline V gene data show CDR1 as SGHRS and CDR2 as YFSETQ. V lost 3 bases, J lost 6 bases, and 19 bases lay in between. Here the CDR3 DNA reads TGCGCCAGCAGCTCGGACAGTCCCTATCAGGTCGAGCAGTACTTC. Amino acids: CASSSDSPYQVEQYF.

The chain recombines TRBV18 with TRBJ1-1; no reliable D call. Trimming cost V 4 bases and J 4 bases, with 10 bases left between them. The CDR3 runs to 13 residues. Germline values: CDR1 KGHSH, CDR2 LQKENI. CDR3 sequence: CASSQGWVTEAFF. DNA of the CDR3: TGTGCCAGCTCACAGGGCTGGGTCACTGAAGCTTTCTTT.

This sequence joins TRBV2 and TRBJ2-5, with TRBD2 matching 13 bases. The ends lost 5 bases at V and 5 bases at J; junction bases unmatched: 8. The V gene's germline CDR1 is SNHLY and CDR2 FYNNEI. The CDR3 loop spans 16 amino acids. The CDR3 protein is CASSFRLAGGKETQYF. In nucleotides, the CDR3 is TGTGCCAGCAGTTTCCGACTAGCGGGAGGAAAGGAGACCCAGTACTTC.

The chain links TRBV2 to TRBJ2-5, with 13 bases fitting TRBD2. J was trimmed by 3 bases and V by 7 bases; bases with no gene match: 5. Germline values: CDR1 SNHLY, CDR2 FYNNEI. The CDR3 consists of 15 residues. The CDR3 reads CASNQGTSGKETQYF. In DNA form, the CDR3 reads TGTGCCAGCAATCAAGGGACTAGCGGGAAAGAGACCCAGTACTTC.

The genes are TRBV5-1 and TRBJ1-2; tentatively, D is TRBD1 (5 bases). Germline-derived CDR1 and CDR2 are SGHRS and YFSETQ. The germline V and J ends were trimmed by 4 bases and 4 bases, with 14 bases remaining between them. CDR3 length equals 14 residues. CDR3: CASSPLPGTYGYTF. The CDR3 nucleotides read TGCGCCAGCAGCCCATTGCCGGGGACCTATGGCTACACCTTC.

The CDR3 nucleotides are TGTGCCAGCAGCTTAGATGGGGCAAAAGCTTTCTTT. This codes for CASSLDGAKAFF. V gene TRBV7-9 combines with J gene TRBJ1-1; TRBD1 might be the D (5 bases). The CDR3 contains 12 residues. The germline V gene encodes CDR1 SEHNR and CDR2 FQNEAQ (reference sequence). Trimming cost V 1 base and J 9 bases, with 9 bases left between them.

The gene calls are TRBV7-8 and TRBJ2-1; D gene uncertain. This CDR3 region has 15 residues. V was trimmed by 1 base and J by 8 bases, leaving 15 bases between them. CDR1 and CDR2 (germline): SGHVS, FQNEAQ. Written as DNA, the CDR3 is TGTGCCAGCAGCTTAGAGTCAGATTCACACTATGAGCAGTTCTTC. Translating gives CASSLESDSHYEQFF. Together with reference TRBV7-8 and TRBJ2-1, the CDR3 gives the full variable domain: GAGVSQSPRYKVAKRGQDVALRCDPISGHVSLFWYQQALGQGPEFLTYFQNEAQLDKSGLPSDRFFAERPEGSVSTLKIQRTQQEDSAVYLCASSLESDSHYEQFFGPGTRLTVL.